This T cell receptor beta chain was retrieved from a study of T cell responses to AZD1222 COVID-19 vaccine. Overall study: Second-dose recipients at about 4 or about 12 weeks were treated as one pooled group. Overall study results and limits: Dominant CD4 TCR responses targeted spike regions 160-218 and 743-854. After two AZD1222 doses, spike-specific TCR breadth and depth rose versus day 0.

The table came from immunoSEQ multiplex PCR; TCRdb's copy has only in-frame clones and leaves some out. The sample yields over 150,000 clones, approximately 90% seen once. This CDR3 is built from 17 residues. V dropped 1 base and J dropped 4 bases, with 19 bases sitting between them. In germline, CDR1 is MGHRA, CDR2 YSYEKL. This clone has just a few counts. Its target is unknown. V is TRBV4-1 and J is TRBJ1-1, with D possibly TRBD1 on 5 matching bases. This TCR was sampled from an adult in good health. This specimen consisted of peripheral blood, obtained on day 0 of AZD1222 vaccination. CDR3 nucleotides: TGCGCCAGCAGCCAAGTCCTCCGACAGAGGGTAGGCACTGAAGCTTTCTTT. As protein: CASSQVLRQRVGTEAFF.